The 20 T cell receptor beta chains in this list originate from one sample, sequenced in a study of beta chain features in type 1 diabetes. Since all of the isolated RNA was reverse transcribed, expressed TCRB transcripts were what got sequenced. Here immunoSEQ multiplex PCR was the method, and the copy in TCRdb shows in-frame clones only, minus some. The sample yields roughly 610,000 clones, 15% to 18% seen once. Sequenced input: naive CD4+ T cells from blood. The receptors originated from a man younger than 35 in good health.

This clone came up a few times. The chain links TRBV11-1 to TRBJ1-1; D is ambiguous. The V and J ends lost 2 bases and 1 base respectively, with 5 bases between them. From germline, CDR1 is SGHAT and CDR2 FQDESV (reference sequence). This CDR3 region has 13 residues. In DNA form, the CDR3 reads TGTGCCAGCAGCTTATCCGGGAACACTGAAGCTTTCTTT. Translated: CASSLSGNTEAFF.

This clone was detected only a few times. Other DNA sequences from this sample encode an identical CDR3 as well. The chain uses TRBV7-2 and TRBJ2-7, with a tentative D call TRBD2 (5 bases). Germline CDR1 reads SGHTA; CDR2 reads FQGNSA. The germline V and J ends were trimmed by 3 bases and 2 bases, with 11 bases remaining between them. The CDR3 runs 14 residues. CDR3 DNA: TGTGCCAGCAGCTTTTCACGGGGAGCCTACGAGCAGTACTTC. It translates to CASSFSRGAYEQYF.

The V call is TRBV2, the J call TRBJ2-7, with D unresolved. CDR3 length equals 13 residues. V was shortened by 8 bases and J by 4 bases, with 15 bases between the two germline ends. Germline V gene sequence: CDR1 SNHLY, CDR2 FYNNEI. The CDR3 spells CASHYRPLYEQYF. The CDR3 DNA sequence: TGTGCCAGCCATTACAGACCCCTTTACGAGCAGTACTTC.

The V call is TRBV7-2, the J call TRBJ1-2; no clear D gene. V dropped 5 bases and J dropped 2 bases, with 18 bases sitting between them. CDR1 and CDR2 (germline): SGHTA, FQGNSA. This CDR3 spans 16 amino acids. DNA of the CDR3: TGTGCCAGCAGCCGACTCGTGGCTAGCGCCAACTATGGCTACACCTTC. It codes for CASSRLVASANYGYTF.

The chain is built from TRBV5-1 and TRBJ2-7; D is unclear. The germline gives CDR1 SGHRS, CDR2 YFSETQ. Trimming took off 4 bases at V and 5 bases at J, with 13 bases between the two ends. This CDR3 has 13 residues. CDR3: CASSPSRGNEQYF. CDR3 nucleotide sequence: TGCGCCAGCAGCCCGAGTCGAGGAAACGAGCAGTACTTC.

This clone has just a few counts. The genes are TRBV19 and TRBJ2-2, with D maybe TRBD1 (6 bases). Trimming removed 5 bases at V and 5 bases at J, with 12 bases between. The CDR3 is made up of 14 amino acids. The germline V gene has CDR1 LNHDA and CDR2 SQIVND (reference sequence). CDR3 region: CASSYRDNTGELFF. Written as DNA, the CDR3 is TGTGCCAGTAGTTACAGGGATAATACCGGGGAGCTGTTTTTT. The variable domain in full, with the rest retrieved from reference TRBV19 and TRBJ2-2, is DGGITQSPKYLFRKEGQNVTLSCEQNLNHDAMYWYRQDPGQGLRLIYYSQIVNDFQKGDIAEGYSVSREKKESFPLTVTSAQKNPTAFYLCASSYRDNTGELFFGEGSRLTVL.

Of note for this clone: Other DNA variants within this sample encode the same CDR3. The chain is built from TRBV6-6 and TRBJ1-1; no clear D. The CDR3 is 14 residues long. Looked up from germline, CDR1 is MNHNY and CDR2 is SVGAGI (reference sequence). V was trimmed by 0 bases and J by 1 base, leaving 6 bases between them. The CDR3 DNA sequence: TGTGCCAGCAGTTACTCCAGGCCGAACACTGAAGCTTTCTTT. Protein: CASSYSRPNTEAFF.

This clone was observed a few times. The J gene is TRBJ2-4, the V gene TRBV5-1, with TRBD2 identical over 7 bases. CDR1 is SGHRS and CDR2 is YFSETQ in the germline V gene. V trimming: 1 base; J trimming: 8 bases; junction bases outside the gene matches: 3. CDR3 length: 13 amino acids. The DNA for the CDR3 is TGCGCCAGCAGCTTGTCTGGGAGGGACATTCAGTACTTC. Translated, it gives CASSLSGRDIQYF.

V gene TRBV9 combines with J gene TRBJ1-2; no clear D gene. Germline V gene sequence: CDR1 SGDLS, CDR2 YYNGEE. There are 12 residues in the CDR3. V was pared by 1 base and J by 7 bases, with 8 bases between. This CDR3 reads CASSVTLGGYTF. Here the CDR3 DNA reads TGTGCCAGCAGCGTAACCTTGGGTGGCTACACCTTC.

The chain carries TRBV12-5 and TRBJ2-1; no clear D gene. Germline V gene lookup returns CDR1 LGHNT and CDR2 FRNRAP. The ends were cut back, 3 bases at V and 0 bases at J, with 12 bases in the middle. This CDR3 has 16 residues. In DNA, the CDR3 is TGTGCTAGTGGTTTAATCTTAGACCGCTCCTACAATGAGCAGTTCTTC. As protein: CASGLILDRSYNEQFF.

The chain links TRBV28 to TRBJ1-2; the match to TRBD1 covers 7 bases. V trimming: 5 bases; J trimming: 1 base; junction bases outside the gene matches: 7. Per the germline V gene, CDR1 is MDHEN and CDR2 is SYDVKM. The CDR3 spans 15 residues. CDR3 nucleotide sequence: TGTGCCAGCAGTGCCCCACAGGGGTTTAACTATGGCTACACCTTC. This translates into CASSAPQGFNYGYTF.

This clone was seen more than once but under ten times. The same CDR3 is also encoded by other DNA sequences in this sample. V and J are TRBV18 and TRBJ2-7; tentative D call: TRBD2 (6 bases). Germline CDR1 KGHSH, CDR2 LQKENI. CDR3 length: 12 residues. The V gene lost 2 bases and the J gene lost 4 bases, with 6 bases spanning the gap. CDR3 bases: TGTGCCAGCTCACCAGGAGGGTACGAGCAGTACTTC. Amino acid sequence: CASSPGGYEQYF.

This clone was recorded a few times. The V gene is TRBV18, the J gene TRBJ2-1; D possibly corresponds to TRBD1 (6 bases). The CDR3 loop spans 16 amino acids. Germline loops: CDR1 KGHSH, CDR2 LQKENI. V was cut by 1 base and J by 7 bases, with 17 bases left in between. The CDR3 spells CASSPLIQGSGNEQFF. The CDR3 DNA reads TGTGCCAGCTCACCACTGATACAGGGTTCGGGGAATGAGCAGTTCTTC.

There are a few counts of this clone. The chain links TRBV28 to TRBJ2-6; D not certain. V was clipped by 8 bases and J by 7 bases, with 9 bases between them. In germline, CDR1 is MDHEN, CDR2 SYDVKM. The CDR3 spans 12 residues. The chain's CDR3 is CASGRLANVLTF. In nucleotides, the CDR3 is TGTGCCAGCGGCCGTCTTGCCAACGTCCTGACTTTC.

V and J are TRBV29-1 and TRBJ2-5; the D gene is possibly TRBD2 (5 bases). The J call could be wrong; TRBJ2-7 is a better fit for the DNA end. This CDR3 has 13 amino acids. Germline assignment: CDR1 SQVTM and CDR2 ANQGSEA. The CDR3 is CSVVGAIHYEQYF. For the CDR3, the DNA is TGCAGCGTTGTGGGAGCAATACACTACGAGCAGTACTTC.

This clone showed up just once. V usage is TRBV6-5 and J usage is TRBJ1-1; maybe TRBD1 (5 bases). Germline-derived CDR1 and CDR2 are MNHEY and SVGAGI. The CDR3 is 14 residues long. V lost 6 bases and J 1 base, leaving 12 bases between the germline ends. CDR3 sequence (DNA): TGTGCCAGCAGGTACACAGGAGAGAACACTGAAGCTTTCTTT. Translation: CASRYTGENTEAFF.

This clone was recorded a few times. The CDR3 reads CASSQDTGPDTQYF. In nucleotides, the CDR3 is TGCGCCAGCAGCCAGGACACAGGGCCAGATACGCAGTATTTT. The chain joins TRBV5-1 to TRBJ2-3, with a possible D match to TRBD1 (6 bases). The length of the CDR3 is 14 residues. Between the trimmed V and J ends, which lost 4 bases and 4 bases, there was a span of 13 bases. CDR1 SGHRS and CDR2 YFSETQ come from the germline V gene. Using reference TRBV5-1 and TRBJ2-3 for the parts outside the CDR3, the full variable domain is KAGVTQTPRYLIKTRGQQVTLSCSPISGHRSVSWYQQTPGQGLQFLFEYFSETQRNKGNFPGRFSGRQFSNSRSEMNVSTLELGDSALYLCASSQDTGPDTQYFGPGTRLTVL.

This clone was seen a few times. The genes are TRBV13 and TRBJ1-3; D remains unclear. The CDR3 sequence is 14 residues long. Germline V gives CDR1 PRHDT, CDR2 FYEKMQ (reference sequence). V lost 7 bases and J lost 0, with 10 bases in between. The CDR3 region is CASIAAYSGNTIYF. The CDR3 DNA sequence: TGTGCCAGCATTGCAGCTTACTCTGGAAACACCATATATTTT.

The genes are TRBV7-8 and TRBJ2-7; 9 nucleotides line up with TRBD1. V gave up 6 bases and J gave up 2 bases; unmatched junction bases: 11. The germline V gene encodes CDR1 SGHVS and CDR2 FQNEAQ. The CDR3 has 16 amino acids. This chain's CDR3 is CASRGAGQGMTYEQYF. As DNA, the CDR3 is TGTGCCAGCAGAGGGGCTGGACAGGGGATGACCTACGAGCAGTACTTC.

This clone was recorded a few times. V and J are TRBV10-3 and TRBJ2-5; tentatively, D is TRBD1 or TRBD2 (5 bases each). The germline CDR1 and CDR2 sequences are ENHRY and SYGVKD. The V gene lost 2 bases and the J gene lost 4 bases, with 17 bases spanning the gap. This CDR3 is 16 amino acids long. The DNA for the CDR3 is TGTGCCATCAGTGAGAAAAGGCAGGGAGAGGGAGAGACCCAGTACTTC. This codes for CAISEKRQGEGETQYF.